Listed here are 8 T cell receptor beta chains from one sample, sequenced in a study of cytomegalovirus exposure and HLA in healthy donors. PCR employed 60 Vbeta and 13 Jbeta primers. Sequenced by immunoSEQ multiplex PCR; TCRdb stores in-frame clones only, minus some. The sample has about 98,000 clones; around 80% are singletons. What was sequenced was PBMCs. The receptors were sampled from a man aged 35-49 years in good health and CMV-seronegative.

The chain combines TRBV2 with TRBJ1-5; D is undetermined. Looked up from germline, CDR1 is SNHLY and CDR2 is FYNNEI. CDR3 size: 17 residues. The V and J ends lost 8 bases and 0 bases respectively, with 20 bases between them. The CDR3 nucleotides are TGTGCCAGCGCCGATGGCGGGAAGGCGTATAGCAATCAGCCCCAGCATTTT. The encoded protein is CASADGGKAYSNQPQHF.

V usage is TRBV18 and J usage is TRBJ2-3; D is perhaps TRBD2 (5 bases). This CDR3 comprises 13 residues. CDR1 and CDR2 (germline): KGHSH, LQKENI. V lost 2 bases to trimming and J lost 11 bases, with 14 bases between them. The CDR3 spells CASSPSGSGLQYF. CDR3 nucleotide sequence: TGTGCCAGCTCACCATCAGGATCGGGGTTGCAGTATTTT.

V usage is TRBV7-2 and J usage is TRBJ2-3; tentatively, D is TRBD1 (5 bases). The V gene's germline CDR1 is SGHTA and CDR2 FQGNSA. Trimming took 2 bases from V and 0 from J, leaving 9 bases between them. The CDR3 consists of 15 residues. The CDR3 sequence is CASSLSWGSTDTQYF. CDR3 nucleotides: TGTGCCAGCAGCTTAAGTTGGGGCAGCACAGATACGCAGTATTTT.

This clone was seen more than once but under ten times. CDR3 protein: CASSFGNQPQHF. The CDR3 nucleotides read TGTGCCAGCAGCTTCGGTAATCAGCCCCAGCATTTT. This chain joins TRBV5-5 and TRBJ1-5; D unclear. The germline V and J ends were trimmed by 2 bases and 4 bases, with 4 bases remaining between them. Germline CDR1 SGHKS, CDR2 YYEKEE (reference sequence). This CDR3 has 12 amino acids.

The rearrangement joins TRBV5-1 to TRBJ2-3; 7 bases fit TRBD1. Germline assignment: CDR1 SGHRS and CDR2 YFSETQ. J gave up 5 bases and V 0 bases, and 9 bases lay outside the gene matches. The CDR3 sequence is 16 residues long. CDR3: CASSLGQGTRGDTQYF. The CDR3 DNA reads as TGCGCCAGCAGCTTGGGACAGGGAACTAGGGGAGATACGCAGTATTTT. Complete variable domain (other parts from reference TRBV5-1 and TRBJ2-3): KAGVTQTPRYLIKTRGQQVTLSCSPISGHRSVSWYQQTPGQGLQFLFEYFSETQRNKGNFPGRFSGRQFSNSRSEMNVSTLELGDSALYLCASSLGQGTRGDTQYFGPGTRLTVL.

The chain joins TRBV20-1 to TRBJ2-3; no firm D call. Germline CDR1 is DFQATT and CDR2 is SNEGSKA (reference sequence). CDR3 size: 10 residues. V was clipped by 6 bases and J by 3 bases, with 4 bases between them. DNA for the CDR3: TGCAGTGCCAGTACAGATACGCAGTATTTT. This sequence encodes CSASTDTQYF.

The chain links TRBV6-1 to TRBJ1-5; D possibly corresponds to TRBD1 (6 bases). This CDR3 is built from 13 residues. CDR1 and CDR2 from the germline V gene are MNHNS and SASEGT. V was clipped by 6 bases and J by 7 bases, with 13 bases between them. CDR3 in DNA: TGTGCCAGCAGCTCACAGGGAGGGCAGCCCCAGCATTTT. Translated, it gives CASSSQGGQPQHF.

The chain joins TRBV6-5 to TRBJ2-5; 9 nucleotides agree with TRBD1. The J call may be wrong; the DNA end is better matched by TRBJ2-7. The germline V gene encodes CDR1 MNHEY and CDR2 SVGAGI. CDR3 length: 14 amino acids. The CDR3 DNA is TGTGCCAGCAGCCTCAGGACAGGGGCCTACGAGCAGTACTTC. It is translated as CASSLRTGAYEQYF.